The entry below gives a single T cell receptor (beta chain) sequence along with its context. This entry comes from a study of cytomegalovirus exposure and HLA in healthy donors. Study information: Out of 170 million or so T cells, an earlier analysis found about 120 million unique TCR beta sequences in total.

Looked up from germline, CDR1 is SGDLS and CDR2 is YYNGEE. This CDR3 contains 13 residues. V dropped 4 bases and J dropped 7 bases, with 14 bases sitting between them. The PCR used 60 Vbeta and 13 Jbeta primers. In the study's own analysis: Later, an analysis found around 80 million unique TCR beta chains, and about 9.9 million of these were shared. Method: immunoSEQ multiplex PCR; TCRdb's copy keeps in-frame clones and lacks some. V and J calls and clone size are given by that table; D and trimming were obtained from the DNA. The table includes over 100,000 clones, 73% detected once. Sequences were obtained from PBMCs. The J gene is TRBJ1-2, the V gene TRBV9; possibly TRBD1 for D (6 bases). The sequence derives from a woman in her thirties or forties in good health and CMV-seropositive. CDR3 coding DNA: TGTGCCAGCAGCCCACGGGACATAGGTGGCTACACCTTC. Encoded protein: CASSPRDIGGYTF.